One sample yielded the 9 T cell receptor beta chains listed below, sequenced in a study of blood T cell repertoires in COVID-19. TCRdb's copy holds only in-frame clones and misses some; the assay was immunoSEQ multiplex PCR. This table has under 300,000 clones, 88% appearing once. The sample was PBMCs or T cells enriched from blood (not recorded which). These receptor sequences come from a woman aged 40 to 55 with acute COVID-19.

This chain links TRBV4-1 with TRBJ1-5; 10 bases are a match to TRBD1. The V gene end was trimmed by 0 bases and the J gene end by 7 bases; junction bases not matched to a gene: 3. The CDR3 has 15 residues. Germline loops: CDR1 MGHRA, CDR2 YSYEKL. CDR3 region: CASSQDGDRGQPQHF. CDR3 in DNA: TGCGCCAGCAGCCAAGATGGGGACAGGGGCCAGCCCCAGCATTTT.

The V and J genes are TRBV6-1 and TRBJ2-7, with D tentatively TRBD2 (6 bases). The V and J ends lost 3 bases and 11 bases respectively, with 17 bases between them. The CDR3 runs 13 residues. CDR1 and CDR2 (germline): MNHNS, SASEGT. The chain's CDR3 is CASSDTVGGLKYF. CDR3 bases: TGTGCCAGCAGTGACACTGTCGGGGGTTTGAAGTACTTC.

This chain connects TRBV4-2 to TRBJ1-2, with TRBD1 as a possible D gene (5 bases). V dropped 0 bases and J dropped 6 bases, with 14 bases sitting between them. The CDR3 has 15 residues. CDR1 LGHNA and CDR2 YNFKEQ come from the germline V gene. This chain's CDR3 is CASSQDFPGLNGYTF. For the CDR3, the DNA is TGTGCCAGCAGCCAAGATTTTCCAGGGTTAAATGGCTACACCTTC.

This sequence joins TRBV18 and TRBJ1-1; possible D gene TRBD1, 5 bases. Germline V gene data show CDR1 as KGHSH and CDR2 as LQKENI. This CDR3 contains 15 residues. Trimming removed 2 bases at V and 1 base at J, with 11 bases between. The DNA of the CDR3 is TGTGCCAGCTCACCATTGGGAGGGACGAACACTGAAGCTTTCTTT. Residues: CASSPLGGTNTEAFF.

The genes are TRBV7-9 and TRBJ1-1; D gene uncertain. The CDR3 is 12 residues long. Germline V gene data show CDR1 as SEHNR and CDR2 as FQNEAQ (reference sequence). The V end was cut by 1 base, the J end by 4 bases, with 4 bases between. CDR3 sequence: CASSLDSTEAFF. The CDR3 DNA is TGTGCCAGCAGCTTAGACAGCACTGAAGCTTTCTTT.

V gene TRBV5-1 combines with J gene TRBJ1-1; D possibly corresponds to TRBD1 (6 bases). The germline gives CDR1 SGHRS, CDR2 YFSETQ. Trimming took off 0 bases at V and 6 bases at J, with 18 bases between the two ends. This CDR3 has 16 residues. CDR3 in DNA: TGCGCCAGCAGCTTGGGGCAGGGGATAGGAGGCTCTGAAGCTTTCTTT. The encoded protein is CASSLGQGIGGSEAFF.

The chain has TRBV7-2 and TRBJ2-3; D ambiguous. The V and J ends lost 1 base and 0 bases respectively, with 8 bases between them. Germline V gene data show CDR1 as SGHTA and CDR2 as FQGNSA. This CDR3 comprises 15 residues. The CDR3 here is CASSLGQHSTDTQYF. The CDR3 DNA follows: TGTGCCAGCAGCTTAGGACAACACAGCACAGATACGCAGTATTTT.

This clone was seen just once. The gene calls are TRBV3-1 (or the pseudogene TRBV3-2) and TRBJ2-4, with 7 positions matching TRBD1. Trimming cost V 4 bases and J 1 base; bases outside gene matches: 4. Looked up from germline, CDR1 is LGHDT and CDR2 is YNNKEL (reference sequence). The CDR3 length is 15 residues. The CDR3 DNA reads TGTGCCAGCAGCCCCACACAGGGGGCCAAAAACATTCAGTACTTC. Translating it yields CASSPTQGAKNIQYF.

The chain employs TRBV19 and TRBJ1-5; TRBD1 matches at 8 bases. The J segment lost 1 base and the V segment lost 3 bases, leaving 2 bases of the junction unmatched. The length of the CDR3 is 15 residues. Germline V gene data show CDR1 as LNHDA and CDR2 as SQIVND (reference sequence). The CDR3: CASSMNRGSNQPQHF. DNA of the CDR3: TGTGCCAGTAGTATGAACAGGGGGAGCAATCAGCCCCAGCATTTT.